The subject of this entry is one T cell receptor beta chain. This sample was taken from a study of blood T cell repertoires in COVID-19. Whole-study context: Acute and convalescent COVID-19 specimens originated in the United States, Italy and Spain.

Per the study methods: Nucleated cell number was recorded as an estimate derived from reference gene primer amplification. Measured with immunoSEQ multiplex PCR; TCRdb has only the in-frame clones, and not every one. V, J and clone size reflect that table, while D and trimming were determined from the DNA. The table has roughly 110,000 clones, around 83% seen once. This CDR3 comprises 14 residues. The V and J ends lost 5 bases and 6 bases, in that order; junction bases with no gene match: 7. The germline gives CDR1 MNHEY, CDR2 SMNVEV (reference sequence). The TCR was taken from a man aged 65-85 years with acute or convalescent COVID-19. The sequenced sample was peripheral blood. The rearrangement links TRBV27 to TRBJ2-1; 7 bases match TRBD2. This CDR3 is CASSRRESGNEQFF. The CDR3 region has the DNA TGTGCCAGCAGTCGGCGGGAGTCAGGCAATGAGCAGTTCTTC.